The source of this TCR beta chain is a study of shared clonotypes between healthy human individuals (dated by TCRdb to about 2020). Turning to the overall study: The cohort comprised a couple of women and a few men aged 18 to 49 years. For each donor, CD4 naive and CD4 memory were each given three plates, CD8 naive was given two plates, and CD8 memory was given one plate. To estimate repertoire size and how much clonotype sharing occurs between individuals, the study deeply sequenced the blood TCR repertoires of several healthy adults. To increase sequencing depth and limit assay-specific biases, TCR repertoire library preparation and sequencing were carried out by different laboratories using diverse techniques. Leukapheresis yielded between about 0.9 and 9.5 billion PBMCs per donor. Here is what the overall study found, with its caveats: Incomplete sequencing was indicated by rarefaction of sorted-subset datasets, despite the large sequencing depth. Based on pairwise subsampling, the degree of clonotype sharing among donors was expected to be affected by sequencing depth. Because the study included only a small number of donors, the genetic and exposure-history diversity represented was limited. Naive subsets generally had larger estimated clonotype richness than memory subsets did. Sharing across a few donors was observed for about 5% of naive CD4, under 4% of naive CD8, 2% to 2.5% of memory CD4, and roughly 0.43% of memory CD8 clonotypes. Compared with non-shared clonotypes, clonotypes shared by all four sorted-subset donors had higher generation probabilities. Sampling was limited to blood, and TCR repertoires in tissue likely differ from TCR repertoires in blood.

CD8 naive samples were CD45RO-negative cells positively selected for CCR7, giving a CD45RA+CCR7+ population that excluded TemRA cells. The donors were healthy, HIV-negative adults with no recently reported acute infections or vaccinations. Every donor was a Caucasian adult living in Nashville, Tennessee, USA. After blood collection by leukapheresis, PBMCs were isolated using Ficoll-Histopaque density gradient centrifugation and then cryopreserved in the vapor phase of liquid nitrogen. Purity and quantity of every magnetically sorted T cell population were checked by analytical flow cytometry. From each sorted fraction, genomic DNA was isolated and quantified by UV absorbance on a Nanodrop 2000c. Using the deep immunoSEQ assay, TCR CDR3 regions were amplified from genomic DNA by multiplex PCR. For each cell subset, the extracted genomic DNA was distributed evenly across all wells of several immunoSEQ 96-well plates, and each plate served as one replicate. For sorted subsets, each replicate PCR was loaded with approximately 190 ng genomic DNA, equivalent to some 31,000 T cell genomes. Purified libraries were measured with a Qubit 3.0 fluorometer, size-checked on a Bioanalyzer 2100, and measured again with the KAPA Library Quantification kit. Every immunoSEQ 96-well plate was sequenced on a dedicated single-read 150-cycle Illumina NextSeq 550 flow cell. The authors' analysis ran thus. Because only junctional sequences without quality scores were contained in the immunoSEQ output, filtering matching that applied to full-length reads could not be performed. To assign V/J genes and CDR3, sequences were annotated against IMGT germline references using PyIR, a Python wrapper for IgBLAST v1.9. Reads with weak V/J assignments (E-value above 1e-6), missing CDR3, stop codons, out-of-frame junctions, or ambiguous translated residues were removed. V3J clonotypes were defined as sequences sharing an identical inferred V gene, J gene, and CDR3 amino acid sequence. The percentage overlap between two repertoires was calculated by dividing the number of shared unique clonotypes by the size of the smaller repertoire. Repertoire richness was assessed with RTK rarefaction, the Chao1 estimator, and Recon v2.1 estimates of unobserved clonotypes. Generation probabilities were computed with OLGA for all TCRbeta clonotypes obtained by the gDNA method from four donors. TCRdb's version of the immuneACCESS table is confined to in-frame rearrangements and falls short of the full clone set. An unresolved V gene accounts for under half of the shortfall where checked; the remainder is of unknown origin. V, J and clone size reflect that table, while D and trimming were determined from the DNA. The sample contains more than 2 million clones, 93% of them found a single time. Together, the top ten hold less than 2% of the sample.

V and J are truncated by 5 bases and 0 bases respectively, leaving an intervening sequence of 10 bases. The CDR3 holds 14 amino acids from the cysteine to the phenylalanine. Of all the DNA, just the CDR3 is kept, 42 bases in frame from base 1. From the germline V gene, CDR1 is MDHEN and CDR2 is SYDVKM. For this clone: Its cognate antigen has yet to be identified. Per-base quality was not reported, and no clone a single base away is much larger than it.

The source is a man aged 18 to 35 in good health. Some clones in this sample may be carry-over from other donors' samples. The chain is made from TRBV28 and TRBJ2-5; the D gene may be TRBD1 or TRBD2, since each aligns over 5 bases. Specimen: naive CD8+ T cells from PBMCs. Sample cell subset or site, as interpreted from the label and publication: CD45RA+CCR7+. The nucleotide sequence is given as TGTGCCAGCAGTGGGACGAGGAACCAAGAGACCCAGTACTTC. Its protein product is CASSGTRNQETQYF.